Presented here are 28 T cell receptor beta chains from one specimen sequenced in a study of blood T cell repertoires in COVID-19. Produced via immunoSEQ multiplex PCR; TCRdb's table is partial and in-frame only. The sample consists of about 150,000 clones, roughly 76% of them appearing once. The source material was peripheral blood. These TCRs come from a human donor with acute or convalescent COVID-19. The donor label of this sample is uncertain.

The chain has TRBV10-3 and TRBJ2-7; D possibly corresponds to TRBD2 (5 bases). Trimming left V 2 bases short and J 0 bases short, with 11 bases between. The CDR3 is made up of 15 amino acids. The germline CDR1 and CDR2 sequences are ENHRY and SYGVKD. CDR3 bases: TGTGCCATCAGTGAGACCCCCGGGAACTCCTACGAGCAGTACTTC. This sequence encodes CAISETPGNSYEQYF.

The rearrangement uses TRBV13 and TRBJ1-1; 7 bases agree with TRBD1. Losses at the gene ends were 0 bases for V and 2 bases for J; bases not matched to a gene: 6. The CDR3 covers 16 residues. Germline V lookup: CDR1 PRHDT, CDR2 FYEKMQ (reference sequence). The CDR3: CASSLGGRGVNTEAFF. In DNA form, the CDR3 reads TGTGCCAGCAGCTTAGGAGGCAGGGGGGTTAACACTGAAGCTTTCTTT. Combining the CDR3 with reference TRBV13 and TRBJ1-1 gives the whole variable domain AAGVIQSPRHLIKEKRETATLKCYPIPRHDTVYWYQQGPGQDPQFLISFYEKMQSDKGSIPDRFSAQQFSDYHSELNMSSLELGDSALYFCASSLGGRGVNTEAFFGQGTRLTVV.

CDR3 amino acids: CASSFYRNTEAFF. Written as DNA, the CDR3 is TGTGCCAGCAGCTTCTACCGAAACACTGAAGCTTTCTTT. J is TRBJ1-1 and V is TRBV7-9, with D unclear. The CDR3 contains 13 residues. CDR1 and CDR2 from the germline V gene are SEHNR and FQNEAQ (reference sequence). Trimming took 3 bases from V and 2 from J, leaving 7 bases between them. Combining the CDR3 with reference TRBV7-9 and TRBJ1-1 gives the whole variable domain DTGVSQNPRHKITKRGQNVTFRCDPISEHNRLYWYRQTLGQGPEFLTYFQNEAQLEKSRLLSDRFSAERPKGSFSTLEIQRTEQGDSAMYLCASSFYRNTEAFFGQGTRLTVV.

As DNA, the CDR3 is TGTGCCAGCAGCCGTATAGCGGGGGAAGCCAACAATGAGCAGTTCTTC. Translation gives CASSRIAGEANNEQFF. V and J are TRBV3-1 (or the pseudogene TRBV3-2) and TRBJ2-1, with 9 bases matching TRBD2. The CDR3 is made up of 16 amino acids. Germline lookup yields CDR1 LGHDT and CDR2 YNNKEL (reference sequence). The ends lost 4 bases at V and 5 bases at J; junction bases unmatched: 9.

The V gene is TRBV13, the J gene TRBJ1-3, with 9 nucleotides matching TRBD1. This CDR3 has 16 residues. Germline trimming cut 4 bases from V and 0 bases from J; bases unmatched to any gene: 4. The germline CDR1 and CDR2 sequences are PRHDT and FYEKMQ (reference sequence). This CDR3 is CASSSRQGGSGNTIYF. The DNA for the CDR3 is TGTGCCAGCAGCTCCCGACAGGGGGGCTCTGGAAACACCATATATTTT. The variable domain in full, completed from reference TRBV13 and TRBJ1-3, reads AAGVIQSPRHLIKEKRETATLKCYPIPRHDTVYWYQQGPGQDPQFLISFYEKMQSDKGSIPDRFSAQQFSDYHSELNMSSLELGDSALYFCASSSRQGGSGNTIYFGEGSWLTVV.

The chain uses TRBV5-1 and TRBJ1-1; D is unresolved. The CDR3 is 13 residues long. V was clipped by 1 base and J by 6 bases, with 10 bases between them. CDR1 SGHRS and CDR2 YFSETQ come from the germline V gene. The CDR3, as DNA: TGCGCCAGCAGCTTGAGTTGGAGTTCTGAAGCTTTCTTT. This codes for CASSLSWSSEAFF. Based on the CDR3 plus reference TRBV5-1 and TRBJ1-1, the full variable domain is KAGVTQTPRYLIKTRGQQVTLSCSPISGHRSVSWYQQTPGQGLQFLFEYFSETQRNKGNFPGRFSGRQFSNSRSEMNVSTLELGDSALYLCASSLSWSSEAFFGQGTRLTVV.

The CDR3 sequence is CASSSAIGGTGELFF. The DNA for the CDR3 is TGTGCCAGCAGCTCCGCGATCGGGGGCACCGGGGAGCTGTTTTTT. J is TRBJ2-2 and V is TRBV11-2; a weak D match, TRBD2 (6 bases). This CDR3 spans 15 amino acids. The germline V and J ends were trimmed by 4 bases and 4 bases, with 13 bases remaining between them. The germline CDR1 and CDR2 sequences are SGHAT and FQNNGV.

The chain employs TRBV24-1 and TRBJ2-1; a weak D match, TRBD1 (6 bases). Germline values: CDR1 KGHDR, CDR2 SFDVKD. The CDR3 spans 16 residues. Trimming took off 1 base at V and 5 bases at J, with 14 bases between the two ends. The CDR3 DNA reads TGTGCCACCAGTGATTTAAAAGGACAGTATAACAATGAGCAGTTCTTC. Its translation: CATSDLKGQYNNEQFF.

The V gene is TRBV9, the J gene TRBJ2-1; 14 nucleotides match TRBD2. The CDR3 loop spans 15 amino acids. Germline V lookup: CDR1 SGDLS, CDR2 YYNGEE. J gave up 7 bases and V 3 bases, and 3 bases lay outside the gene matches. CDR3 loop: CASSARTSGGNEQFF. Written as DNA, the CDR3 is TGTGCCAGCAGCGCAAGGACTAGCGGGGGGAATGAGCAGTTCTTC.

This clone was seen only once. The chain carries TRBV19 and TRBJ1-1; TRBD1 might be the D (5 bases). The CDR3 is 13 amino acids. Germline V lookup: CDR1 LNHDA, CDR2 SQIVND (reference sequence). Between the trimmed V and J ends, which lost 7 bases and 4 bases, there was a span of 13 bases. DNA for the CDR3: TGTGCCAGTACCCTCGGGGGAGTCACTGAAGCTTTCTTT. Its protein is CASTLGGVTEAFF. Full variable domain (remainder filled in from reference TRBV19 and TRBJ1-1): DGGITQSPKYLFRKEGQNVTLSCEQNLNHDAMYWYRQDPGQGLRLIYYSQIVNDFQKGDIAEGYSVSREKKESFPLTVTSAQKNPTAFYLCASTLGGVTEAFFGQGTRLTVV.

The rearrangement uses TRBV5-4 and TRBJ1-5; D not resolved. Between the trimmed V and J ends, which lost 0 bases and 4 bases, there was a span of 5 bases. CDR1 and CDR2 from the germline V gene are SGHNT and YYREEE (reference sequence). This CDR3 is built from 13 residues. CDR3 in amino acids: CASSLGPNQPQHF. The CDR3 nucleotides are TGTGCCAGCAGCTTGGGGCCGAATCAGCCCCAGCATTTT.

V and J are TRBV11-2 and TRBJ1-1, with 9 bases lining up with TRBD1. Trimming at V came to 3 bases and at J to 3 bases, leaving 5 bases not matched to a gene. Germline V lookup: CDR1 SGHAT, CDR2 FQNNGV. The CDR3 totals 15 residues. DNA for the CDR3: TGTGCCAGCAGCTTGGGGGACAGGGCAGACACTGAAGCTTTCTTT. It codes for CASSLGDRADTEAFF. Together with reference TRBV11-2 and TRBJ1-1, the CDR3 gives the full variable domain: EAGVAQSPRYKIIEKRQSVAFWCNPISGHATLYWYQQILGQGPKLLIQFQNNGVVDDSQLPKDRFSAERLKGVDSTLKIQPAKLEDSAVYLCASSLGDRADTEAFFGQGTRLTVV.

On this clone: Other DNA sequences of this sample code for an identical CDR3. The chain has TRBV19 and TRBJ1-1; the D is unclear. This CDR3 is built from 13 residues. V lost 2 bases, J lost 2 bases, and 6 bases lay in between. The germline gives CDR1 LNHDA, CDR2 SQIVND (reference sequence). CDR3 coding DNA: TGTGCCAGTAGTATATTCGTAAACACTGAAGCTTTCTTT. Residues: CASSIFVNTEAFF.

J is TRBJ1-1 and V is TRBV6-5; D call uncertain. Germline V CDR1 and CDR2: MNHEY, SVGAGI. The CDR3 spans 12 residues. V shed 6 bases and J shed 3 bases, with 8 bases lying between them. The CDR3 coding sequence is TGTGCCAGCAGGTCCTCTTACACTGAAGCTTTCTTT. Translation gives CASRSSYTEAFF.

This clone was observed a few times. In DNA form, the CDR3 reads TGTGCCAGCAGCTCCACCACCCGACAGAAAGGCTACGAGCAGTACTTC. Residues: CASSSTTRQKGYEQYF. The chain couples TRBV7-9 to TRBJ2-7, with D possibly TRBD1 on 5 matching bases. The CDR3 is 16 residues long. V lost 4 bases, J lost 3 bases, and 19 bases lay in between. Per germline, CDR1 SEHNR and CDR2 FQNEAQ (reference sequence).

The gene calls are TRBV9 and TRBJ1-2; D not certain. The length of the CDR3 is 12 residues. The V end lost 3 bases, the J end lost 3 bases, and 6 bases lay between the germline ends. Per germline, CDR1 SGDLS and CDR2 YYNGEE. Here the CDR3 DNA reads TGTGCCAGCAGCGGGTCAGACTATGGCTACACCTTC. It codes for CASSGSDYGYTF.

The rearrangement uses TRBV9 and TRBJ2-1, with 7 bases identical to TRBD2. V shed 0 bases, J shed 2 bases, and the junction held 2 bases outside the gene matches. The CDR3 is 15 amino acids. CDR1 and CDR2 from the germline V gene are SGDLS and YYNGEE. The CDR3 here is CASSVEGLPYNEQFF. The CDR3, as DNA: TGTGCCAGCAGCGTAGAGGGACTACCCTACAATGAGCAGTTCTTC.

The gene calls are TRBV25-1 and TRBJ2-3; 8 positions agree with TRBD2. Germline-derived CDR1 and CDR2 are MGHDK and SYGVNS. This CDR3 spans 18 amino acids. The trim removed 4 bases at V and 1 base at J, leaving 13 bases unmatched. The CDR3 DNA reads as TGTGCCAGCAGTGGTCAGCGGGGGCCAAACCTTCGCACAGATACGCAGTATTTT. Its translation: CASSGQRGPNLRTDTQYF.

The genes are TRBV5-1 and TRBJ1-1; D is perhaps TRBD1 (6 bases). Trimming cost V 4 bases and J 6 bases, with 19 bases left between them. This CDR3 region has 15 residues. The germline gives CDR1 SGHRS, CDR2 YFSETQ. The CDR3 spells CASSPRGGAVAEAFF. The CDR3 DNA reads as TGCGCCAGCAGCCCCCGAGGGGGGGCGGTGGCTGAAGCTTTCTTT.

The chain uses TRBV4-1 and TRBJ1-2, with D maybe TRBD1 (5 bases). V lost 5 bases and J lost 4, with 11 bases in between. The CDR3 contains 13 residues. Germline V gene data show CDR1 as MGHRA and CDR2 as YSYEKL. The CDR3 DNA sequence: TGCGCCAGCAGCGGCCCAGGGTCCTATGGCTACACCTTC. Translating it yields CASSGPGSYGYTF.

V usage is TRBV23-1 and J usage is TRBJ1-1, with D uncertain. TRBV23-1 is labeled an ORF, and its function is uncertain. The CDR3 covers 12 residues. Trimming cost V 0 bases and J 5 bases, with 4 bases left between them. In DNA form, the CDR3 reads TGCGCCAGCAGTCAATCGAGGACTGAAGCTTTCTTT. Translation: CASSQSRTEAFF.

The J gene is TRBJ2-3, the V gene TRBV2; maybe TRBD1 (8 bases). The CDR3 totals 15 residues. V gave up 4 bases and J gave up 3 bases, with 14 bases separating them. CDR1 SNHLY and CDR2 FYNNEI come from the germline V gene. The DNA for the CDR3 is TGTGCCAGCAGTGGGTTACAGGGGGGGACAGATACGCAGTATTTT. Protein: CASSGLQGGTDTQYF. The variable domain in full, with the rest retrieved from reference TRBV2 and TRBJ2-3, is EPEVTQTPSHQVTQMGQEVILRCVPISNHLYFYWYRQILGQKVEFLVSFYNNEISEKSEIFDDQFSVERPDGSNFTLKIRSTKLEDSAMYFCASSGLQGGTDTQYFGPGTRLTVL.

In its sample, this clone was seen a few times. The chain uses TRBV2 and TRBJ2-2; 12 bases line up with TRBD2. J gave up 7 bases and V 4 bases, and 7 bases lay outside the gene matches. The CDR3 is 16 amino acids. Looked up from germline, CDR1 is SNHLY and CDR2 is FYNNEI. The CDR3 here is CASSAGLAGIIGELFF. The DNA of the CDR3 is TGTGCCAGCAGTGCCGGACTAGCGGGGATTATCGGGGAGCTGTTTTTT.

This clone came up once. Here the CDR3 DNA reads TGTGCCAGCAGCTCTTGGACAGGAGACTCCTACGAGCAGTACTTC. It codes for CASSSWTGDSYEQYF. The gene calls are TRBV11-2 and TRBJ2-7; 7 positions match TRBD1. There are 15 residues in the CDR3. V was pared by 4 bases and J by 0 bases, with 6 bases of the junction left unmatched. In germline, CDR1 is SGHAT, CDR2 FQNNGV.

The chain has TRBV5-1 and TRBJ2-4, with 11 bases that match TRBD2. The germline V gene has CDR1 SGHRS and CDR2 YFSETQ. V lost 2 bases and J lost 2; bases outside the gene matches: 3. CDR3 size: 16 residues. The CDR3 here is CASSFLAGGPKNIQYF. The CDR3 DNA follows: TGCGCCAGCAGCTTTCTAGCGGGGGGCCCCAAAAACATTCAGTACTTC. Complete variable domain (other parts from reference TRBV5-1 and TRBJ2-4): KAGVTQTPRYLIKTRGQQVTLSCSPISGHRSVSWYQQTPGQGLQFLFEYFSETQRNKGNFPGRFSGRQFSNSRSEMNVSTLELGDSALYLCASSFLAGGPKNIQYFGAGTRLSVL.

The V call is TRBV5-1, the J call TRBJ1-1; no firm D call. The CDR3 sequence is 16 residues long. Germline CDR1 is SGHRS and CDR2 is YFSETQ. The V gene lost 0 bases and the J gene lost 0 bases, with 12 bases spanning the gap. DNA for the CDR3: TGCGCCAGCAGCTTGGGAGGGAATAGCATGAACACTGAAGCTTTCTTT. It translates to CASSLGGNSMNTEAFF.

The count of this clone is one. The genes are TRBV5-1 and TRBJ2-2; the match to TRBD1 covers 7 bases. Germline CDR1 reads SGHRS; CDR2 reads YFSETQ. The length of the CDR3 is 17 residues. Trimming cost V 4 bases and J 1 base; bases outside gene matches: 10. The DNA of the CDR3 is TGCGCCAGCAGCCCCCAGGGGGTGGCCTTGAACACCGGGGAGCTGTTTTTT. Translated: CASSPQGVALNTGELFF.

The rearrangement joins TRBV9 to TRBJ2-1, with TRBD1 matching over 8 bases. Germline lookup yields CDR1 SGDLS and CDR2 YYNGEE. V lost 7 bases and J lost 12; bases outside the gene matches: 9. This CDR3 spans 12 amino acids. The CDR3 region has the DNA TGTGCCAGCGGCTCAGGGGGCTTATGGCAGTTCTTC. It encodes CASGSGGLWQFF.